This T cell receptor (beta chain) appears in the sequencing data of a study of tumor-infiltrating lymphocytes in localized non-small cell lung cancer (dated by TCRdb to the early 2020s). Looking at the study overall: Patients whose samples were collected after neoadjuvant chemotherapy, as well as both smokers and never-smokers and several histologies, were included in the cohort. Resected tumor tissue and uninvolved lung tissue described as non-adjacent to the tumor were contributed by each patient, with both tissues obtained from the same patient. TCR sequencing was one of several integrated assays, alongside flow cytometry, multiplex immunofluorescence, RNA-seq, exome sequencing and proteomics, applied to the same patients. The overall ICON cohort was composed of around 150 surgical patients with localized non-small cell lung cancer whose tumors were resected. The paired tumor versus uninvolved lung comparison of immunoSEQ T-cell fraction included a few dozen patients. Overall study results and their limits: Because different pieces of the same tissue were used for different assays, technical variation could not be separated from intratumor heterogeneity. Recurrence-free survival showed no association with tumor T-cell fraction from TCR sequencing (p = 0.61). No difference in TCR-derived T-cell fraction was observed between the flow cytometry-defined immunotypes IM1 (good prognosis) and IM2 (poor prognosis). TCRbeta sequencing supported higher T cell infiltration in tumors than in uninvolved lung tissue, consistent with immunofluorescence CD3 counts. Assay coverage differed among patients according to how much tissue was available, so only a subset of the cohort had TCR sequencing.

Here V drops 6 bases and J drops 2 bases, and the junction holds 0 bases not matched to any gene. The CDR3 sequence holds 13 residues, the cysteine and phenylalanine included. Only CDR3 DNA remains: 39 bases, in frame from the first base. In the germline V gene, CDR1 corresponds to ENHRY and CDR2 to SYGVKD. The first patient joined ICON in April 2016, and enrollment wrapped up when the last patient was enrolled in September 2018. Fresh tumor and matched uninvolved tissue for in-depth immune analyses, including TCR sequencing, were collected from a subcohort of under 85 patients. DNA for TCR sequencing was isolated from bulk tissue, and no cell sorting was done. The T-cell fraction in tumor and uninvolved lung tissue was obtained from TCR sequencing using the immunoSEQ assay. In the paper's pipeline: For survival analysis, patients were split into high (upper tertile) and low (lower two tertiles) T-cell fraction groups and compared by log-rank test. A signed-rank test was used to check for differences in T-cell fraction between paired tumor and uninvolved lung. Here the immuneACCESS table is served through TCRdb, limited to in-frame sequences with V and J called. Missing clones are a known gap in these copies; in checked studies unresolved V genes cover under half, and the rest lacks a known reason. Clone size and the V and J calls come from that table; the DNA yielded D and trimming. In all, the sample holds 7,000 or so clones, and about 78% of those were seen once. The ten largest clones add up to roughly 10% of the sample.

A remark on this clone: Its antigen is currently not known. No much larger clone is present one base from it, and per-base qualities are unavailable.

The receptor comes from a human donor with non-small cell lung cancer. Rearrangement joined TRBV10-3 to TRBJ1-5; the central 8 bases match TRBD1. The specimen was lung tumor tissue. The CDR3 in this case is CAIRGQGNQPQHF. The DNA sequence is as follows: TGTGCCATCAGGGGACAGGGCAATCAGCCCCAGCATTTT.